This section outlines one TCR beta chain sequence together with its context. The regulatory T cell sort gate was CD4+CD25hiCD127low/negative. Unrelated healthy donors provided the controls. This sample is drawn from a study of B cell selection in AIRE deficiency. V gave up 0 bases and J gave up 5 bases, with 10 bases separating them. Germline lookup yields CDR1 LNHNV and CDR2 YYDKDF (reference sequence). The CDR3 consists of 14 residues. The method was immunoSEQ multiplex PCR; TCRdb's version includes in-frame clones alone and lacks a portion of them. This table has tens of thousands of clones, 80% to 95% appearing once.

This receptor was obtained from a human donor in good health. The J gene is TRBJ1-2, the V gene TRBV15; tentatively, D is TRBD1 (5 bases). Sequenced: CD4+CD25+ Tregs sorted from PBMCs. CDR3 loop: CATSRDPGGYGYTF. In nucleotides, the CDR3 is TGTGCCACCAGCAGAGATCCGGGGGGATATGGCTACACCTTC.